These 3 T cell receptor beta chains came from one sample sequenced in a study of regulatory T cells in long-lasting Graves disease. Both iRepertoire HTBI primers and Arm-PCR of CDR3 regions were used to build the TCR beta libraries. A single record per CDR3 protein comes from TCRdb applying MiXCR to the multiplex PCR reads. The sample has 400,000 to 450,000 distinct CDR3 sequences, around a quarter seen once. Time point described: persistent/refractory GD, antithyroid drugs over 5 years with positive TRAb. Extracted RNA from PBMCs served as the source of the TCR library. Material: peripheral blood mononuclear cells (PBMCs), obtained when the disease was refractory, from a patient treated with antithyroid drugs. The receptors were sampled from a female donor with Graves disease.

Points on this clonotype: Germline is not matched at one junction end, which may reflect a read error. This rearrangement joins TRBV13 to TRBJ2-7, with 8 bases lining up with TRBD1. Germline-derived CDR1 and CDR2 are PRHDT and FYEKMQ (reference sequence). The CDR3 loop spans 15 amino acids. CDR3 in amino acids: CAGSSDRGLPYEQYF. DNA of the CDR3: TGTGCCGGCAGCTCAGACAGGGGACTCCCCTACGAGCAGTACTTC. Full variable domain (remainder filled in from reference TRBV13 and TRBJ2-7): AAGVIQSPRHLIKEKRETATLKCYPIPRHDTVYWYQQGPGQDPQFLISFYEKMQSDKGSIPDRFSAQQFSDYHSELNMSSLELGDSALYFCAGSSDRGLPYEQYFGPGTRLTVT.

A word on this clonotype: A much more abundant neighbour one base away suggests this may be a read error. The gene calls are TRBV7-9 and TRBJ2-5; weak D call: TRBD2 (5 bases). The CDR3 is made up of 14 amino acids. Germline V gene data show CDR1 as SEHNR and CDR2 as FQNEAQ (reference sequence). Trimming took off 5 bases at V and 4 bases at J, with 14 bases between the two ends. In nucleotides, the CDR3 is TGTGCCAGCAGCCGGGTCGAGAGGGTAGAGACCCAGTACTTC. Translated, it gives CASSRVERVETQYF.

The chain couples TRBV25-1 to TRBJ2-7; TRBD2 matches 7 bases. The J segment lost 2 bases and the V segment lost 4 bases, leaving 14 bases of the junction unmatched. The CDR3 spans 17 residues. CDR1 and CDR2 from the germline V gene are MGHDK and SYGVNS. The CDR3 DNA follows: TGTGCCAGCAGTGGCCCCCGTTTTGCTAGCGGCACCTACGAGCAGTACTTC. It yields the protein CASSGPRFASGTYEQYF.